The T cell receptor beta chain described here comes from a study of blood T cell repertoires in COVID-19. Study-wide background: Researchers got acute and convalescent COVID-19 samples from the United States, Italy and Spain. Sample material is recorded as cDNA or gDNA derived from T cells, B-cell-depleted T cells, or PBMCs.

Source study methods: Quantification of nucleated cells was approximated via reference gene primer amplification. Clones were sequenced by immunoSEQ multiplex PCR, and TCRdb holds only the in-frame ones, with some missing. V and J calls and clone size are those listed in that table; D and trimming were worked out from the DNA. The top ten clones hold roughly 4.5% of a sample with roughly 92,000 clones, 85% to 90% of them seen once. Sequenced material: peripheral blood. This clonotype was obtained from a woman aged 80 or over with active or convalescent COVID-19.

DNA for the CDR3: TGTGCCAGCAGGGCCGGGGAAAATGAAAAACTGTTTTTT. Protein: CASRAGENEKLFF. V gene TRBV12-3 or TRBV12-4 combines with J gene TRBJ1-4; D ambiguous. The CDR3 consists of 13 residues. Trimming left V 6 bases short and J 5 bases short, with 10 bases between.